This TCR beta chain came from a study of cytomegalovirus exposure and HLA in healthy donors. Points from the study as a whole: Researchers reported that three CMV-associated chains were confirmed in vitro as CMV antigen-specific. The analysis excluded some indistinguishable V segments, including TRBV6-2 and TRBV6-3.

This PCR relied on a set of 60 Vbeta primers and 13 Jbeta primers. Produced via immunoSEQ multiplex PCR; TCRdb's table is partial and in-frame only. The top ten hold approximately 11% of the sample, which has about 120,000 clones, less than 65% seen once. Trimming at V came to 2 bases and at J to 8 bases, leaving 12 bases not matched to a gene. This CDR3 spans 15 amino acids. Per germline, CDR1 SGHNT and CDR2 YYREEE (reference sequence). This clone has only a few counts. The target antigen is unknown. This TCR was recovered from a man in his forties in good health and CMV-seropositive. The specimen was PBMCs. The V call is TRBV5-4, the J call TRBJ1-2; the match to TRBD1 covers 7 bases. The CDR3 spells CASSLGTVLARGYTF. CDR3 nucleotides: TGTGCCAGCAGCTTAGGGACAGTTCTGGCGCGCGGCTACACCTTC.